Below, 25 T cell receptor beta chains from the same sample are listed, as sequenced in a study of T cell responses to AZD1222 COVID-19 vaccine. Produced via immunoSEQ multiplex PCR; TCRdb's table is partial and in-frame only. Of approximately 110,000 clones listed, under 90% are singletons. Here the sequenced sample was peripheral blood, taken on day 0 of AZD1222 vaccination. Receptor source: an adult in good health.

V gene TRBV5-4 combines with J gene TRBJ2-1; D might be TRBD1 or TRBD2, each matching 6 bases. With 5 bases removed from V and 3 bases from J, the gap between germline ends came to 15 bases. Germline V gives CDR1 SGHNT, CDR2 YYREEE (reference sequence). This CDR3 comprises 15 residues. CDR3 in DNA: TGTGCCAGCAGTTCCGGGGGCAGTCTCTACAATGAGCAGTTCTTC. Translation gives CASSSGGSLYNEQFF.

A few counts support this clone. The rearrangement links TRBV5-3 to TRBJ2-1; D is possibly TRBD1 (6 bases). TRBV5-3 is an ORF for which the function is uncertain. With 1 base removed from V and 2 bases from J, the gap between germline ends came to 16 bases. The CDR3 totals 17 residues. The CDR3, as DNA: TGTGCCAGAAGCTTGCACCGGACAGATCAAACCTACAATGAGCAGTTCTTC. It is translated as CARSLHRTDQTYNEQFF.

The CDR3 here is CASSSNLGGYEQYF. Written as DNA, the CDR3 is TGTGCCAGCAGCTCTAACCTCGGGGGCTACGAGCAGTACTTC. V and J are TRBV13 and TRBJ2-7, with D maybe TRBD2 (6 bases). The CDR3 length is 14 residues. CDR1 PRHDT and CDR2 FYEKMQ come from the germline V gene (reference sequence). The ends were cut back, 4 bases at V and 3 bases at J, with 13 bases in the middle.

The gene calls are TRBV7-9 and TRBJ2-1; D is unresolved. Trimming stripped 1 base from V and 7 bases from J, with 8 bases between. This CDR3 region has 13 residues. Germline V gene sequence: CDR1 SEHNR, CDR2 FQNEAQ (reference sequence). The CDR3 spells CASSLGGVNEQFF. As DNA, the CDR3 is TGTGCCAGCAGCTTAGGTGGCGTGAATGAGCAGTTCTTC.

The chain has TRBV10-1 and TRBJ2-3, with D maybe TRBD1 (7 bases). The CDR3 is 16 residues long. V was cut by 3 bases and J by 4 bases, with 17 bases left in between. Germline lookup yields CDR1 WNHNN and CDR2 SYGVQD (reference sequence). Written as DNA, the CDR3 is TGCGCCAGCAGTGAAGGGGCAGGGGGGTTGCCAGATACGCAGTATTTT. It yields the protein CASSEGAGGLPDTQYF.

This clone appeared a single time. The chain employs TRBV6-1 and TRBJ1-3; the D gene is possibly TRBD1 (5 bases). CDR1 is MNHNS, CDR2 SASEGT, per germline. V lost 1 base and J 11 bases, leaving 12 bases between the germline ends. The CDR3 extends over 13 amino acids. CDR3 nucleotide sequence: TGTGCCAGCAGTGAAGGGGGGAGCTATCCCATATATTTT. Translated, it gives CASSEGGSYPIYF.

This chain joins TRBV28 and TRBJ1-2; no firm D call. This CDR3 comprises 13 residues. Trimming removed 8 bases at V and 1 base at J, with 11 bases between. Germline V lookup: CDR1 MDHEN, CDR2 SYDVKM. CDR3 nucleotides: TGTGCCAGCTTGGACGGGGATAACTATGGCTACACCTTC. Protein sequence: CASLDGDNYGYTF.

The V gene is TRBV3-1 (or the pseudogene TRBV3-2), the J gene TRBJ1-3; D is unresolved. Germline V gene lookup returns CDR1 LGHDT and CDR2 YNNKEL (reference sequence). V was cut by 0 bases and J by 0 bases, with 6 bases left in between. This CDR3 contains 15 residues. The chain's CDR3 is CASSQDGGSGNTIYF. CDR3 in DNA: TGTGCCAGCAGCCAAGACGGCGGCTCTGGAAACACCATATATTTT.

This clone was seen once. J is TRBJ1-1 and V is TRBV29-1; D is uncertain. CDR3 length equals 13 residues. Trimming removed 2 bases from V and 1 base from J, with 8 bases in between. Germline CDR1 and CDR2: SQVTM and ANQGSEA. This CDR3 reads CSVESGGNTEAFF. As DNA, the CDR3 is TGCAGCGTTGAATCGGGAGGGAACACTGAAGCTTTCTTT.

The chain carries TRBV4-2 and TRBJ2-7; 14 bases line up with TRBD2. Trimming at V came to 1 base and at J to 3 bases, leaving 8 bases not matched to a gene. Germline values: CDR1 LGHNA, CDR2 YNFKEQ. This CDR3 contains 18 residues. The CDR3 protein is CASSQAGPGTSGSYEQYF. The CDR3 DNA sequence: TGTGCCAGCAGCCAAGCTGGCCCGGGGACTAGCGGGAGCTACGAGCAGTACTTC.

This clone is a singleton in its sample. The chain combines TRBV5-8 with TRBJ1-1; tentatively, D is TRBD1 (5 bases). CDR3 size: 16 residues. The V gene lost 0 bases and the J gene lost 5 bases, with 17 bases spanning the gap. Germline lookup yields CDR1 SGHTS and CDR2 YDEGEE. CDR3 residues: CASSLGGAQGRTEAFF. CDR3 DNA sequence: TGTGCCAGCAGCTTGGGTGGGGCGCAAGGGAGGACTGAAGCTTTCTTT.

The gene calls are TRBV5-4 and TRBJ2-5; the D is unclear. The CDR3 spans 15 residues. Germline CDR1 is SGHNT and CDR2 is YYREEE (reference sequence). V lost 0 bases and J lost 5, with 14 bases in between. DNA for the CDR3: TGTGCCAGCAGCTTGGGCCTGGCTGGTAGTGAGACCCAGTACTTC. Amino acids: CASSLGLAGSETQYF.

Written as DNA, the CDR3 is TGTGCCAGCAGTTACGGACAGGGGTGGACCGGGGAGCTGTTTTTT. This codes for CASSYGQGWTGELFF. The V call is TRBV6-2 or TRBV6-3, the J call TRBJ2-2; 9 nucleotides line up with TRBD1. Germline loops: CDR1 MNHEY, CDR2 SVGEGT. V lost 2 bases and J lost 5; bases outside the gene matches: 3. This CDR3 spans 15 amino acids.

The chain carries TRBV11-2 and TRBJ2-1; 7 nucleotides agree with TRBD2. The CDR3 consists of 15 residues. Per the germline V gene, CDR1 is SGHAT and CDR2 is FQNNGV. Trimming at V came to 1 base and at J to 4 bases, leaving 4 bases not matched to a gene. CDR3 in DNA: TGTGCCAGCAGCTTAGGGCGGGGGACGTACAATGAGCAGTTCTTC. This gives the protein CASSLGRGTYNEQFF.

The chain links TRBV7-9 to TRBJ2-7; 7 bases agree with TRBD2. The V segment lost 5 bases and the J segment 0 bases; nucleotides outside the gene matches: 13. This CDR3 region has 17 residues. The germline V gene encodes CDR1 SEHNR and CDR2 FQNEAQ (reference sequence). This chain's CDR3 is CASSPNRLAGSSYEQYF. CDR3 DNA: TGTGCCAGCAGCCCTAACCGGTTAGCGGGTAGCTCCTACGAGCAGTACTTC.

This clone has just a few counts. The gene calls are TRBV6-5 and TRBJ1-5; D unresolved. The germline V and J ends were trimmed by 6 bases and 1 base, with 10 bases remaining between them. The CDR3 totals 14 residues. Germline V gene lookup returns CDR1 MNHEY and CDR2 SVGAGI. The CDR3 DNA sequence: TGTGCCAGCAGGCCAATATTAAGCAATCAGCCCCAGCATTTT. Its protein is CASRPILSNQPQHF.

CDR3 sequence: CASSGGQGAFYGYTF. In nucleotides, the CDR3 is TGTGCCAGCAGCGGGGGACAGGGGGCCTTCTATGGCTACACCTTC. The rearrangement joins TRBV6-5 to TRBJ1-2, with TRBD1 matching over 12 bases. The CDR3 runs to 15 residues. V lost 6 bases and J lost 4; bases outside the gene matches: 6. The V gene's germline CDR1 is MNHEY and CDR2 SVGAGI.

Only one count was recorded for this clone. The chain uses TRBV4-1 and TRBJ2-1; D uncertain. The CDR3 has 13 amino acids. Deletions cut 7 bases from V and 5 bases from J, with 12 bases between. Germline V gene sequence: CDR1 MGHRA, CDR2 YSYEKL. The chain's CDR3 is CASINIKDNEQFF. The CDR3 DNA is TGCGCCAGCATCAATATAAAGGACAATGAGCAGTTCTTC.

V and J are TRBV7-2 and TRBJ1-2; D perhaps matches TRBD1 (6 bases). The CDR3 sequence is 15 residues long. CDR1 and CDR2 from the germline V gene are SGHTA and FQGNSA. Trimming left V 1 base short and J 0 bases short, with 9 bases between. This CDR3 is CASSLDTGTNYGYTF. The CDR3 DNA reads TGTGCCAGCAGCTTAGACACAGGGACTAACTATGGCTACACCTTC. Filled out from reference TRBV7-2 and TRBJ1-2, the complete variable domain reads GAGVSQSPSNKVTEKGKDVELRCDPISGHTALYWYRQSLGQGLEFLIYFQGNSAPDKSGLPSDRFSAERTGGSVSTLTIQRTQQEDSAVYLCASSLDTGTNYGYTFGSGTRLTVV.

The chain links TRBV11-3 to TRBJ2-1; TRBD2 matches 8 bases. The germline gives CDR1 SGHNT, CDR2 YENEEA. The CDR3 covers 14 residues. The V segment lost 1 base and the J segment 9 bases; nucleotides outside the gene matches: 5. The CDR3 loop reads CASSLVTSGGEQFF. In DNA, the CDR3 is TGTGCCAGCAGCTTAGTTACTAGCGGCGGTGAGCAGTTCTTC.

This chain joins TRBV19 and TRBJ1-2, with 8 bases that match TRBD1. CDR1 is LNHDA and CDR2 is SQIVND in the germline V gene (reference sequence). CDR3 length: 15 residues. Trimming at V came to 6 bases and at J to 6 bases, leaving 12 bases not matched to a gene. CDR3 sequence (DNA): TGTGCCAGTAGCACCCAGGGGGCAAGGACTAATGGCTACACCTTC. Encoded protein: CASSTQGARTNGYTF.

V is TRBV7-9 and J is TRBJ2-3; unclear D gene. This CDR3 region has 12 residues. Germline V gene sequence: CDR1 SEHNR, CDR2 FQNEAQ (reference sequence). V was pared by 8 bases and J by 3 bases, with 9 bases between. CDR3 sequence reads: CASSQLTDTQYF. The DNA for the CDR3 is TGTGCCAGCTCTCAGTTGACAGATACGCAGTATTTT.

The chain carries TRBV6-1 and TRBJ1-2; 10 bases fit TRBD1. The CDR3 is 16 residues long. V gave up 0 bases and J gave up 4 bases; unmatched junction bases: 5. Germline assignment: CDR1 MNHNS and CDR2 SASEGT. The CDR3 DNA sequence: TGTGCCAGCAGTGAAGCCTGGACAGGGGGGACCTATGGCTACACCTTC. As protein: CASSEAWTGGTYGYTF.

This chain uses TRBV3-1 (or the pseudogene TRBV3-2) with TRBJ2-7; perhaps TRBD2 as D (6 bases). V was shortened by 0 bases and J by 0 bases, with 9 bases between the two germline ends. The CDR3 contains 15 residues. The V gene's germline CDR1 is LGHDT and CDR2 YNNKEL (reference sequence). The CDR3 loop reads CASSQEGGVSYEQYF. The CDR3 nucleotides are TGTGCCAGCAGCCAAGAGGGGGGTGTCTCCTACGAGCAGTACTTC.

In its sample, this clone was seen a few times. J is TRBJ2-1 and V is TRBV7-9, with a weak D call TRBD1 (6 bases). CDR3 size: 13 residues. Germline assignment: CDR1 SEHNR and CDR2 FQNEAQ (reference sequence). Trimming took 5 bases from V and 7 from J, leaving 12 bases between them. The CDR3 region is CASSPKQGNEQFF. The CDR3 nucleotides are TGTGCCAGCAGCCCTAAACAGGGAAATGAGCAGTTCTTC.